Listed below are T cell receptor beta chains from one sample, sequenced in a study of glioma-infiltrating T cells after dendritic cell vaccination. This table comes from immunoSEQ multiplex PCR, and its TCRdb copy is limited to in-frame clones, with some not included. The data contain fewer than 95,000 clones, around 85% of them singletons. This material consisted of blood, taken after dendritic cell vaccination. The receptors stem from a human donor with glioblastoma. Both conserved end residues are part of each CDR3. Fields, in order: CDR3 length, clone size, J gene, D gene, V gene, CDR3 protein, CDR3 DNA. The D gene is left open where the match is weak. Rows give clone size only sometimes, using once, few, many, or a class for an expanded clone.

>17|.|TRBJ2-1|TRBD2|TRBV28
CASSPPLGGGPVNEQFF
TGTGCCAGCAGTCCGCCCCTTGGGGGAGGGCCCGTCAATGAGCAGTTCTTC
>15|.|TRBJ1-1|TRBD1|TRBV7-2
CASSVTGGAGTEAFF
TGTGCCAGCAGCGTAACAGGGGGCGCTGGCACTGAAGCTTTCTTT
>17|.|TRBJ2-4|.|TRBV5-1
CASSLAEGVRRKNIQYF
TGCGCCAGCAGCTTGGCAGAGGGGGTGAGGCGGAAAAACATTCAGTACTTC
>14|once|TRBJ2-7|.|TRBV7-9
CASSLAKSSYEQYF
TGTGCCAGCAGCTTGGCCAAATCCTCCTACGAGCAGTACTTC
>13|.|TRBJ2-1|.|TRBV29-1
CSVRRDTYNEQFF
TGCAGCGTCCGCAGGGATACCTACAATGAGCAGTTCTTC
>13|.|TRBJ1-1|.|TRBV5-1
CASGQAGSTEAFF
TGCGCCAGCGGCCAGGCCGGATCCACTGAAGCTTTCTTT
>13|.|TRBJ1-2|.|TRBV7-8
CASSLVAGGGYTF
TGTGCCAGCAGCTTAGTTGCGGGTGGTGGCTACACCTTC
>12|.|TRBJ2-7|.|TRBV29-1
CSVGQVSYEQYF
TGCAGCGTTGGTCAGGTATCCTACGAGCAGTACTTC
>14|.|TRBJ2-7|TRBD1|TRBV30
CAWSGETGAYEQYF
TGTGCCTGGAGTGGAGAGACAGGGGCCTACGAGCAGTACTTC
>18|once|TRBJ2-1|.|TRBV25-1
CASSEYFFGQGYYNEQFF
TGTGCCAGCAGTGAATATTTCTTCGGGCAGGGCTACTACAATGAGCAGTTCTTC
>15|.|TRBJ1-4|TRBD1|TRBV9
CASSVEQGVNEKLFF
TGTGCCAGCAGCGTAGAGCAGGGGGTAAATGAAAAACTGTTTTTT
>15|.|TRBJ1-1|.|TRBV18
CASSPPAGGNTEAFF
TGTGCCAGCTCACCCCCGGCAGGAGGGAACACTGAAGCTTTCTTT
>13|.|TRBJ2-1|.|TRBV5-6
CASSATLNNEQFF
TGTGCCAGCAGCGCGACTCTAAACAATGAGCAGTTCTTC
>14|.|TRBJ1-2|.|TRBV7-9
CASSLDPGIYGYTF
TGTGCCAGCAGCTTAGATCCAGGGATCTATGGCTACACCTTC
>14|.|TRBJ2-7|TRBD1|TRBV5-4
CASSFKQGAHEQYF
TGTGCCAGCAGCTTCAAACAGGGGGCCCACGAGCAGTACTTC
>16|.|TRBJ2-3|TRBD2|TRBV7-6
CASSGRTSLSADTQYF
TGTGCCAGCAGCGGAAGGACTAGTCTTTCCGCGGATACGCAGTATTTT
>12|.|TRBJ1-5|.|TRBV19
CTRVALNQPQHF
TGTACGAGGGTGGCTTTAAATCAGCCCCAGCATTTT
>16|.|TRBJ2-6|TRBD1|TRBV5-1
CASRRDRDTGANVLTF
TGCGCCAGCAGGCGGGACAGGGATACTGGGGCCAACGTCCTGACTTTC
>19|.|TRBJ2-3|TRBD2|TRBV18
CASSPPPDRLAGTTDTQYF
TGTGCCAGCTCACCTCCCCCCGATCGACTAGCGGGAACAACAGATACGCAGTATTTT
>12|.|TRBJ2-7|.|TRBV7-9
CASRGPSYEQYF
TGTGCCAGCAGGGGGCCCTCCTACGAGCAGTACTTC
>15|.|TRBJ2-2|.|TRBV6-5
CASSYVLRSTGELFF
TGTGCCAGCAGTTACGTATTACGGAGCACCGGGGAGCTGTTTTTT
>15|once|TRBJ1-2|TRBD1|TRBV27
CASSQEGAAAYGYTF
TGTGCCAGCAGTCAGGAGGGGGCGGCTGCCTATGGCTACACCTTC
>16|once|TRBJ1-1|.|TRBV7-9
CASTPGAGGRDTEAFF
TGTGCCAGCACCCCAGGGGCGGGAGGTAGGGACACTGAAGCTTTCTTT
>13|many|TRBJ2-7|TRBD1|TRBV7-9
CASSQRTGREQYF
TGCGCCAGCAGCCAAAGGACAGGGAGGGAGCAGTACTTC
>12|few|TRBJ2-5|.|TRBV18
CASSTGPETQYF
TGTGCCAGCTCTACAGGGCCAGAGACCCAGTACTTC
>15|.|TRBJ2-2|.|TRBV19
CASSWLAENTGELFF
TGTGCCAGTAGTTGGTTAGCGGAGAACACCGGGGAGCTGTTTTTT
>14|.|TRBJ2-2|TRBD1|TRBV29-1
CSVERDRGTGELFF
TGCAGCGTTGAACGAGACAGGGGAACCGGGGAGCTGTTTTTT
>16|.|TRBJ1-1|.|TRBV10-3
CAISAVRGGLNTEAFF
TGTGCCATCAGCGCCGTGAGGGGGGGTTTGAACACTGAAGCTTTCTTT
>16|once|TRBJ1-2|.|TRBV7-8
CASSLTGVEGRYGYTF
TGTGCCAGCAGCTTAACGGGGGTCGAGGGGAGATATGGCTACACCTTC
>16|.|TRBJ2-2|TRBD1|TRBV5-4
CASSLLWTGVSGELFF
TGTGCCAGCAGCCTTCTATGGACAGGGGTCTCCGGGGAGCTGTTTTTT
>15|.|TRBJ2-7|TRBD2|TRBV2
CASSEGRGGSYEQYF
TGTGCCAGCAGTGAGGGGCGGGGGGGATCCTACGAGCAGTACTTC
>15|once|TRBJ2-5|TRBD1|TRBV2
CASRQRDRGLETQYF
TGTGCCAGCAGGCAGAGGGACAGGGGCTTGGAGACCCAGTACTTC
>12|few|TRBJ1-4|TRBD1|TRBV19
CASSRQGAPEFF
TGTGCCAGTAGCAGACAGGGGGCCCCCGAGTTTTTT
>13|.|TRBJ1-2|TRBD1|TRBV6-1
CASSHPGQGFYTF
TGTGCCAGCAGCCACCCGGGACAGGGGTTCTACACCTTC
>15|few|TRBJ2-1|TRBD2|TRBV6-4
CASSDSRGGYNEQFF
TGTGCCAGCAGTGACTCGCGGGGGGGCTACAATGAGCAGTTCTTC
>14|once|TRBJ1-6|TRBD1|TRBV27
CASSVDRVRSPLHF
TGTGCCAGCAGTGTTGACAGGGTCCGTTCACCCCTCCACTTT
>15|.|TRBJ1-4|TRBD1|TRBV7-9
CASSVTGTGVEKLFF
TGTGCCAGCAGCGTGACCGGGACAGGCGTCGAAAAACTGTTTTTT
>19|.|TRBJ2-7|TRBD2|TRBV4-3
CASRQRRGGLQTRRGEQYF
TGCGCCAGCAGGCAACGTCGGGGGGGGCTTCAAACCCGAAGGGGGGAGCAGTACTTC
>15|.|TRBJ1-1|.|TRBV18
CASSPSWATNTEAFF
TGTGCCAGCTCACCGAGTTGGGCAACCAACACTGAAGCTTTCTTT
>17|.|TRBJ2-6|.|TRBV9
CASSVGPTTSGANVLTF
TGTGCCAGCAGCGTAGGCCCGACAACCTCTGGGGCCAACGTCCTGACTTTC
>12|.|TRBJ2-7|.|TRBV10-3
CAISEDSDEQYF
TGTGCCATCAGTGAGGACAGCGACGAGCAGTACTTC
>16|.|TRBJ2-1|TRBD2|TRBV7-3
CASSFNSGGAKNEQFF
TGTGCCAGCAGCTTCAACAGCGGGGGGGCCAAGAATGAGCAGTTCTTC
>14|.|TRBJ1-1|TRBD1|TRBV19
CASSIVLQGTEAFF
TGTGCCAGTAGTATAGTCCTACAGGGGACTGAAGCTTTCTTT